Shown below are 29 T cell receptor beta chains from a single sample sequenced in a study of cytomegalovirus exposure and HLA in healthy donors. PCR used 60 Vbeta primers and 13 Jbeta primers. The data were produced by immunoSEQ multiplex PCR, yet TCRdb's version contains in-frame clones alone and is incomplete. This table has fewer than 200,000 clones, over 65% appearing once. Sequenced input: PBMCs. These receptors originate from a middle-aged man in good health and CMV-seropositive.

This clone was seen a single time. The chain has TRBV30 and TRBJ2-7; 7 nucleotides line up with TRBD2. The germline V gene encodes CDR1 GTSNPN and CDR2 SVGIG (reference sequence). This CDR3 contains 15 residues. Trimming took 1 base from V and 0 from J; bases not matched to a gene: 6. The CDR3 sequence: CAWSGASGYSYEQYF. DNA for the CDR3: TGTGCCTGGAGTGGTGCTAGCGGCTACTCCTACGAGCAGTACTTC.

V gene TRBV7-3 combines with J gene TRBJ1-1; 12 bases are shared with TRBD1. Germline V gene data show CDR1 as SGHTA and CDR2 as FQGTGA. Trimming at V came to 6 bases and at J to 11 bases, leaving 7 bases not matched to a gene. The CDR3 contains 13 residues. This CDR3 is CASSRDRGQSAFF. Here the CDR3 DNA reads TGTGCCAGCAGTCGGGACAGGGGGCAGTCGGCTTTCTTT.

In its sample, this clone was seen a few times. The V gene is TRBV7-9, the J gene TRBJ2-7, with 9 nucleotides matching TRBD1. Germline trimming cut 5 bases from V and 2 bases from J; bases unmatched to any gene: 7. This CDR3 has 15 residues. The germline V gene encodes CDR1 SEHNR and CDR2 FQNEAQ (reference sequence). This chain's CDR3 is CASSQGGTGPYEQYF. CDR3 bases: TGTGCCAGCAGCCAGGGGGGGACAGGGCCCTACGAGCAGTACTTC.

The chain uses TRBV19 and TRBJ2-5, with TRBD1 identical over 8 bases. There are 16 residues in the CDR3. Germline-derived CDR1 and CDR2 are LNHDA and SQIVND (reference sequence). The trim removed 1 base at V and 2 bases at J, leaving 6 bases unmatched. CDR3 nucleotides: TGTGCCAGTAGTATAGTTGGTGGGACAGGACAAGAGACCCAGTACTTC. It specifies CASSIVGGTGQETQYF.

The chain joins TRBV6-6 to TRBJ2-7, with 10 bases identical to TRBD1. Looked up from germline, CDR1 is MNHNY and CDR2 is SVGAGI (reference sequence). V was pared by 6 bases and J by 4 bases, with 6 bases of the junction left unmatched. This CDR3 is 14 amino acids long. CDR3 nucleotide sequence: TGTGCCAGCAGAGCACGGGACAGGGGTTACGAGCAGTACTTC. This gives the protein CASRARDRGYEQYF.

CDR3 sequence (DNA): TGCGCCAGCAGCCACCAAAGGAGGGGTCGGGGGGAAAAACTGTTTTTT. It yields the protein CASSHQRRGRGEKLFF. This chain joins TRBV4-1 and TRBJ1-4, with a possible D match to TRBD1 (5 bases). The CDR3 runs 16 residues. Germline assignment: CDR1 MGHRA and CDR2 YSYEKL. Trimming removed 3 bases at V and 8 bases at J, with 19 bases between.

The J gene is TRBJ2-5, the V gene TRBV9; 9 bases match TRBD2. The CDR3 has 16 residues. The germline V gene has CDR1 SGDLS and CDR2 YYNGEE. J was trimmed by 1 base and V by 0 bases; bases with no gene match: 4. As DNA, the CDR3 is TGTGCCAGCAGCGTAGTAGGAGCGGGGGGCCAAGAGACCCAGTACTTC. Protein product: CASSVVGAGGQETQYF.

J is TRBJ2-6 and V is TRBV5-1; 9 positions agree with TRBD1. The junction had 8 bases not matched to a gene; V was cut back by 4 bases and J by 0 bases. The CDR3 length is 18 residues. CDR1 is SGHRS and CDR2 is YFSETQ in the germline V gene. For the CDR3, the DNA is TGCGCCAGCAGCAACGGACAGGGGAGTGTCTCTGGGGCCAACGTCCTGACTTTC. It yields the protein CASSNGQGSVSGANVLTF.

This chain links TRBV6-5 with TRBJ2-2; unclear D gene. The germline V gene has CDR1 MNHEY and CDR2 SVGAGI. The CDR3 runs to 13 residues. V lost 10 bases and J lost 0, with 9 bases in between. The CDR3 sequence is CAILRANTGELFF. For the CDR3, the DNA is TGTGCCATTCTCCGTGCGAACACCGGGGAGCTGTTTTTT.

The rearrangement joins TRBV6-1 to TRBJ1-2, with D unresolved. CDR3 length: 15 residues. V was shortened by 2 bases and J by 1 base, with 11 bases between the two germline ends. Looked up from germline, CDR1 is MNHNS and CDR2 is SASEGT. DNA of the CDR3: TGTGCCAGCAGTGAACGGCGGCCGCTTAACTATGGCTACACCTTC. Residues: CASSERRPLNYGYTF.

Remarks on this clone: This specimen includes other DNA sequences encoding the same CDR3. V and J are TRBV6-5 and TRBJ2-3, with a possible D match to TRBD2 (5 bases). V lost 3 bases to trimming and J lost 6 bases, with 10 bases between them. This CDR3 has 13 amino acids. Germline V CDR1 and CDR2: MNHEY, SVGAGI. CDR3 in DNA: TGTGCCAGCAGTTATACGAGAGGGGATACGCAGTATTTT. It yields the protein CASSYTRGDTQYF.

This clone was counted only a few times. The chain joins TRBV6-5 to TRBJ1-2; D possibly corresponds to TRBD1 (5 bases). CDR1 MNHEY and CDR2 SVGAGI come from the germline V gene. The CDR3 length is 14 residues. Trimming left V 7 bases short and J 0 bases short, with 12 bases between. In nucleotides, the CDR3 is TGTGCCAGCAATCAAGGAGGGGCTAACTATGGCTACACCTTC. Protein sequence: CASNQGGANYGYTF.

The J gene is TRBJ1-1, the V gene TRBV5-1; tentative D call: TRBD1 (6 bases). V lost 3 bases and J 1 base, leaving 13 bases between the germline ends. This CDR3 has 15 residues. Germline V gene lookup returns CDR1 SGHRS and CDR2 YFSETQ. The CDR3 reads CASSSNRAGNTEAFF. As DNA, the CDR3 is TGCGCCAGCAGCTCGAACAGGGCCGGGAACACTGAAGCTTTCTTT.

This clone was detected only a few times. This chain uses TRBV15 with TRBJ2-3, with 11 bases fitting TRBD2. The trim removed 3 bases at V and 4 bases at J, leaving 3 bases unmatched. Per the germline V gene, CDR1 is LNHNV and CDR2 is YYDKDF (reference sequence). This CDR3 has 15 residues. The DNA of the CDR3 is TGTGCCACCAGCAGTGTAGCGGGAGGGCCAGATACGCAGTATTTT. It yields the protein CATSSVAGGPDTQYF. Based on the CDR3 plus reference TRBV15 and TRBJ2-3, the full variable domain is DAMVIQNPRYQVTQFGKPVTLSCSQTLNHNVMYWYQQKSSQAPKLLFHYYDKDFNNEADTPDNFQSRRPNTSFCFLDIRSPGLGDTAMYLCATSSVAGGPDTQYFGPGTRLTVL.

The chain recombines TRBV11-2 with TRBJ2-4; 7 bases are shared with TRBD1. The CDR3 covers 17 residues. Germline V CDR1 and CDR2: SGHAT, FQNNGV. Losses at the gene ends were 6 bases for V and 0 bases for J; bases not matched to a gene: 11. CDR3 sequence (DNA): TGTGCCAGCAGTAAGGACAGGTCTAAACTAGCCAAAAACATTCAGTACTTC. This sequence encodes CASSKDRSKLAKNIQYF.

In this sample, this clone turned up a few times. The chain uses TRBV28 and TRBJ1-5; D uncertain. Germline CDR1 and CDR2: MDHEN and SYDVKM. With 3 bases removed from V and 4 bases from J, the gap between germline ends came to 4 bases. The CDR3 is 12 amino acids. This chain's CDR3 is CASSFLNQPQHF. DNA for the CDR3: TGTGCCAGCAGTTTTCTTAATCAGCCCCAGCATTTT. Full variable domain (remainder filled in from reference TRBV28 and TRBJ1-5): DVKVTQSSRYLVKRTGEKVFLECVQDMDHENMFWYRQDPGLGLRLIYFSYDVKMKEKGDIPEGYSVSREKKERFSLILESASTNQTSMYLCASSFLNQPQHFGDGTRLSIL.

The CDR3 here is CASRTGTGGNEQFF. The CDR3 DNA reads as TGCGCCAGCAGAACTGGGACAGGAGGCAATGAGCAGTTCTTC. The rearrangement uses TRBV5-1 and TRBJ2-1, with 8 bases identical to TRBD1. CDR1 and CDR2 from the germline V gene are SGHRS and YFSETQ. The CDR3 consists of 14 residues. With 5 bases clipped from V and 6 bases from J, the junction kept 7 bases outside the gene matches.

This chain connects TRBV5-1 to TRBJ2-2; 11 bases are a match to TRBD2. The CDR3 has 16 residues. With 4 bases clipped from V and 3 bases from J, the junction kept 5 bases outside the gene matches. Germline V lookup: CDR1 SGHRS, CDR2 YFSETQ. The chain's CDR3 is CASSAGTSGYTGELFF. The CDR3 bases are TGCGCCAGCAGCGCCGGGACTAGCGGCTACACCGGGGAGCTGTTTTTT.

The rearrangement joins TRBV20-1 to TRBJ2-3; 10 bases are a match to TRBD2. This CDR3 is built from 11 residues. V gave up 5 bases and J gave up 12 bases; unmatched junction bases: 5. CDR1 and CDR2 from the germline V gene are DFQATT and SNEGSKA (reference sequence). The CDR3 here is CSAPLAGAQYF. CDR3 nucleotides: TGCAGTGCTCCTCTAGCGGGGGCTCAGTATTTT.

The rearrangement joins TRBV7-2 to TRBJ2-5; 11 bases match TRBD1. Unmatched junction bases numbered 7, after V lost 3 bases and J lost 1 base. CDR1 is SGHTA and CDR2 is FQGNSA in the germline V gene. The CDR3 covers 17 residues. The CDR3 nucleotides read TGTGCCAGCAGCTTCGGACAGGGGGCTTCCACCCAAGAGACCCAGTACTTC. Protein product: CASSFGQGASTQETQYF.

The chain joins TRBV13 to TRBJ2-7; 7 nucleotides align to TRBD1. This CDR3 spans 14 amino acids. Germline-derived CDR1 and CDR2 are PRHDT and FYEKMQ (reference sequence). Trimming removed 0 bases from V and 5 bases from J; junction bases left unmatched: 4. The CDR3 spells CASSLGDRDHEQYF. The CDR3 DNA reads as TGTGCCAGCAGCTTAGGCGACAGGGACCACGAGCAGTACTTC. Full variable domain (remainder filled in from reference TRBV13 and TRBJ2-7): AAGVIQSPRHLIKEKRETATLKCYPIPRHDTVYWYQQGPGQDPQFLISFYEKMQSDKGSIPDRFSAQQFSDYHSELNMSSLELGDSALYFCASSLGDRDHEQYFGPGTRLTVT.

This CDR3 reads CASSRGGGRGTEAFF. The CDR3 DNA is TGTGCCAGCAGCCGTGGGGGGGGGCGTGGCACTGAAGCTTTCTTT. The V call is TRBV6-1, the J call TRBJ1-1, with a tentative D call TRBD1 (6 bases). The V end lost 6 bases, the J end lost 4 bases, and 18 bases lay between the germline ends. Germline CDR1 is MNHNS and CDR2 is SASEGT. The CDR3 runs 15 residues.

In this sample, this clone turned up a few times. The J gene is TRBJ1-5, the V gene TRBV6-5, with 7 bases fitting TRBD1. CDR1 is MNHEY and CDR2 is SVGAGI in the germline V gene. CDR3 length: 15 residues. V dropped 0 bases and J dropped 2; count of bases not matched to a gene: 1. CDR3 sequence: CASSYSGTGNQPQHF. In DNA, the CDR3 is TGTGCCAGCAGTTACTCAGGGACAGGCAATCAGCCCCAGCATTTT.

This chain uses TRBV5-1 with TRBJ1-5; 10 nucleotides align to TRBD1. Germline values: CDR1 SGHRS, CDR2 YFSETQ. The CDR3 has 13 amino acids. Trimming removed 4 bases from V and 8 bases from J; junction bases left unmatched: 3. The CDR3 sequence is CASSRDRGEPQHF. In DNA, the CDR3 is TGCGCCAGCAGCAGGGACAGGGGTGAGCCCCAGCATTTT.

The rearrangement joins TRBV4-2 to TRBJ2-7, with a possible D match to TRBD2 (6 bases). Trimming pared 0 bases from V and 6 bases from J, leaving 18 bases between. The germline CDR1 and CDR2 sequences are LGHNA and YNFKEQ. This CDR3 contains 16 residues. Here the CDR3 reads CASSQDAGGVDGEQYF. Here the CDR3 DNA reads TGTGCCAGCAGCCAAGATGCCGGAGGGGTGGATGGCGAGCAGTACTTC.

The V gene is TRBV14, the J gene TRBJ1-1, with 7 positions matching TRBD1. The ends lost 2 bases at V and 8 bases at J; junction bases unmatched: 8. The CDR3 is made up of 14 amino acids. Per the germline V gene, CDR1 is SGHDN and CDR2 is FVKESK. This CDR3 reads CASSQHRQGVEAFF. CDR3 in DNA: TGTGCCAGCAGCCAACATAGACAGGGTGTAGAAGCTTTCTTT. Full variable domain (outside the CDR3, taken from reference TRBV14 and TRBJ1-1): EAGVTQFPSHSVIEKGQTVTLRCDPISGHDNLYWYRRVMGKEIKFLLHFVKESKQDESGMPNNRFLAERTGGTYSTLKVQPAELEDSGVYFCASSQHRQGVEAFFGQGTRLTVV.

On this clone: Other DNA sequences in the same sample also yield this CDR3. The chain has TRBV5-1 and TRBJ2-7; D uncertain. V was pared by 3 bases and J by 4 bases, with 5 bases between. The CDR3 is 11 residues long. The germline V gene encodes CDR1 SGHRS and CDR2 YFSETQ. The DNA for the CDR3 is TGCGCCAGCAGCTCTTCTTACGAGCAGTACTTC. It codes for CASSSSYEQYF. The entire variable domain, with the rest obtained from reference TRBV5-1 and TRBJ2-7, is as follows: KAGVTQTPRYLIKTRGQQVTLSCSPISGHRSVSWYQQTPGQGLQFLFEYFSETQRNKGNFPGRFSGRQFSNSRSEMNVSTLELGDSALYLCASSSSYEQYFGPGTRLTVT.

This clone has a handful of counts. The gene calls are TRBV5-1 and TRBJ1-1, with TRBD1 matching 8 bases. There are 14 residues in the CDR3. V shed 4 bases and J 4 bases; nucleotides not matched to a gene: 6. Looked up from germline, CDR1 is SGHRS and CDR2 is YFSETQ. CDR3 DNA sequence: TGCGCCAGCAGCCGGACGACAGGGGTCACTGAAGCTTTCTTT. This encodes CASSRTTGVTEAFF.

The rearrangement uses TRBV5-1 and TRBJ2-7; a weak D match, TRBD2 (6 bases). Trimming removed 0 bases from V and 1 base from J, with 11 bases in between. This CDR3 spans 15 amino acids. CDR1 and CDR2 (germline): SGHRS, YFSETQ. In nucleotides, the CDR3 is TGCGCCAGCAGCTTGGTCTCCGGAGGGTCCTACGAGCAGTACTTC. This translates into CASSLVSGGSYEQYF.